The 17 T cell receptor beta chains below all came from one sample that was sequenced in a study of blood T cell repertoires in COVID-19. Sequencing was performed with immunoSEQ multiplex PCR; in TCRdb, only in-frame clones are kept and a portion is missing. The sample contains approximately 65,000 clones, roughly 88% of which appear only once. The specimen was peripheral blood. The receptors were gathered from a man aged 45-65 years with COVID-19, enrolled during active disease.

The DNA of the CDR3 is TGCGCCAGCAGCTTGGCCGGACAGGGTGAAAAACTGTTTTTT. This codes for CASSLAGQGEKLFF. V gene TRBV5-1 combines with J gene TRBJ1-4; 8 bases match TRBD1. CDR1 and CDR2 from the germline V gene are SGHRS and YFSETQ. The CDR3 spans 14 residues. Trimming took 0 bases from V and 7 from J; bases not matched to a gene: 2.

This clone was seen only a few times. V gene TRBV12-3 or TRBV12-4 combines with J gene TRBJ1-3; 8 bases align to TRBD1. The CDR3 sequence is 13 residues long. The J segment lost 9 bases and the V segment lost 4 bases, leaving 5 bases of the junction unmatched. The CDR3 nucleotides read TGTGCCAGCAGTTCAGGGACAGGTGGCACCATATATTTT. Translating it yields CASSSGTGGTIYF.

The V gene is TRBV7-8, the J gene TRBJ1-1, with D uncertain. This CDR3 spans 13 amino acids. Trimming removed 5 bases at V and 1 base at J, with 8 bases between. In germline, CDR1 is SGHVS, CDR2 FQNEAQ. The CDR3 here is CASSKTENTEAFF. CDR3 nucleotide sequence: TGTGCCAGCAGCAAGACTGAGAACACTGAAGCTTTCTTT.

CDR3 sequence reads: CASSLTNNEQFF. The CDR3 region has the DNA TGTGCCAGCAGCCTCACTAACAATGAGCAGTTCTTC. The chain has TRBV3-1 (or the pseudogene TRBV3-2) and TRBJ2-1; D remains unclear. V was trimmed by 4 bases and J by 5 bases, leaving 6 bases between them. CDR1 LGHDT and CDR2 YNNKEL come from the germline V gene (reference sequence). The CDR3 covers 12 residues.

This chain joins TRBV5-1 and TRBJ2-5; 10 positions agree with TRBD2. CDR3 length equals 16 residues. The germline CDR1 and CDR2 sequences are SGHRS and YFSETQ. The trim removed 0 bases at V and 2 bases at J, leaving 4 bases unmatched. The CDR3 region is CASSLGAGGPQETQYF. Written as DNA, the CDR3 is TGCGCCAGCAGCTTGGGAGCGGGAGGGCCGCAAGAGACCCAGTACTTC. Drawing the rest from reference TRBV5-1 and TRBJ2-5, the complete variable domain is KAGVTQTPRYLIKTRGQQVTLSCSPISGHRSVSWYQQTPGQGLQFLFEYFSETQRNKGNFPGRFSGRQFSNSRSEMNVSTLELGDSALYLCASSLGAGGPQETQYFGPGTRLLVL.

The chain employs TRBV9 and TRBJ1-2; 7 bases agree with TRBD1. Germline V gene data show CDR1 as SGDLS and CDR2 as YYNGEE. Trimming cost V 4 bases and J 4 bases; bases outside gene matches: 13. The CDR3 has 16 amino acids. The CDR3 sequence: CASSLRGQETGYGYTF. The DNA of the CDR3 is TGTGCCAGCAGCTTACGTGGACAGGAAACGGGCTATGGCTACACCTTC.

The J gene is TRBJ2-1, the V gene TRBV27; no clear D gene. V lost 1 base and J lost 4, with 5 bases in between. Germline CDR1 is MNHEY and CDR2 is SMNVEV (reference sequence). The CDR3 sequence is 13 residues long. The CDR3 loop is CASSLYPYNEQFF. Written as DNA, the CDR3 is TGTGCCAGCAGTTTATATCCATACAATGAGCAGTTCTTC.

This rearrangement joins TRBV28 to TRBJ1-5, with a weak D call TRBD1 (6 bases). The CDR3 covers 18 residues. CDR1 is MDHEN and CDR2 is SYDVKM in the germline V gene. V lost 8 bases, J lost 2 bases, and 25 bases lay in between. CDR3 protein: CASQPGLRGERRNQPQHF. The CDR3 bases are TGTGCCAGCCAACCCGGCCTCAGGGGAGAACGGCGCAATCAGCCCCAGCATTTT.

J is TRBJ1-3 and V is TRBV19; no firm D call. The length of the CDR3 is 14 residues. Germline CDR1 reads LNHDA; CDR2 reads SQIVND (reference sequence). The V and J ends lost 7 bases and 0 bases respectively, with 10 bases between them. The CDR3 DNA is TGTGCCAGTACTCCCGCGGCCTCTGGAAACACCATATATTTT. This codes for CASTPAASGNTIYF.

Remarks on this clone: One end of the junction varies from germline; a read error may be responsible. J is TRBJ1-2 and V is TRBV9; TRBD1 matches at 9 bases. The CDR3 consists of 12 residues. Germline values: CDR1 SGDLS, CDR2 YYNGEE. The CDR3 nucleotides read TGTGCCAGCAGCGTCAGGGGGACAGGGATCACGTTC. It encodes CASSVRGTGITF.

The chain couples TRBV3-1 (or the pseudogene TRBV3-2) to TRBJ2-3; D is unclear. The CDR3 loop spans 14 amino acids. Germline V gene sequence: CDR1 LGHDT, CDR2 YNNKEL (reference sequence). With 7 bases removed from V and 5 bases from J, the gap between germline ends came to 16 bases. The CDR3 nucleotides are TGTGCCAGCACCCATCTCTCGCGCCAAGATACGCAGTATTTT. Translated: CASTHLSRQDTQYF.

For the CDR3, the DNA is TGTGCCAGCAGTTTTAGTGAGTACACTGAAGCTTTCTTT. Amino acids: CASSFSEYTEAFF. The J gene is TRBJ1-1, the V gene TRBV28; D gene unclear. Germline values: CDR1 MDHEN, CDR2 SYDVKM. The V and J ends lost 3 bases and 3 bases respectively, with 8 bases between them. The CDR3 is made up of 13 amino acids.

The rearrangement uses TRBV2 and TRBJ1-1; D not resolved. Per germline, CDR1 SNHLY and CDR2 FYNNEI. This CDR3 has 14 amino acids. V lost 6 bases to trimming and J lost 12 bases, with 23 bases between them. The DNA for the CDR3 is TGTGCCAGCAGCCCCGCAAGATCGGGGAGTATACCTTTCTTT. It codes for CASSPARSGSIPFF.

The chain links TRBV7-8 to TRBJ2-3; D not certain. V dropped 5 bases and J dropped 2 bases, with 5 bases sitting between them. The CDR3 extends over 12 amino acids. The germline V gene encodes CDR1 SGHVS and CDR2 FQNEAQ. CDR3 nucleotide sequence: TGTGCCAGCAGCCCAAACACAGATACGCAGTATTTT. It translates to CASSPNTDTQYF.

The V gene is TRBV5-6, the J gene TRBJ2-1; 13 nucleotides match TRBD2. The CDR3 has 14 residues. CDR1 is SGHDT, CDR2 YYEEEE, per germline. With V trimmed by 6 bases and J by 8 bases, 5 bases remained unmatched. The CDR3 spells CASILAGGPDEQFF. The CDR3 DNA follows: TGTGCCAGCATACTAGCGGGAGGGCCCGATGAGCAGTTCTTC.

CDR3 DNA: TGCAGTGCTAGTCCGGGACAGGGCGCTGGGGGCTACACCTTC. Amino acid sequence: CSASPGQGAGGYTF. This sequence joins TRBV20-1 and TRBJ1-2; 9 positions agree with TRBD1. Losses at the gene ends were 3 bases for V and 8 bases for J; bases not matched to a gene: 10. The CDR3 contains 14 residues. Per the germline V gene, CDR1 is DFQATT and CDR2 is SNEGSKA (reference sequence).

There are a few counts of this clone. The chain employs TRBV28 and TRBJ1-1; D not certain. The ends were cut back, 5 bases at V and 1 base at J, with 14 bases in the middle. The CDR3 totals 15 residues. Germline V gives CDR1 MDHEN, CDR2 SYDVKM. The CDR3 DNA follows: TGTGCCAGCAGTGACCCCTCGTGGGCGAACACTGAAGCTTTCTTT. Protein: CASSDPSWANTEAFF.